This T cell receptor (beta chain) was sequenced during a study of blood T cell repertoires in COVID-19. In the study overall: The study drew acute and convalescent COVID-19 samples from the United States, Italy and Spain.

Participant age was roughly 18 to 89 years, and participants resided in about two dozen US areas. Authors' data handling: Reference gene primer amplification yielded estimated nucleated cell counts. Libraries were prepared by immunoSEQ multiplex PCR; TCRdb keeps only in-frame clonotypes and omits some of them. D and trimming come from the DNA, and the V and J calls and clone size come from that table. The profile covers under 500,000 clones, with 70% to 90% appearing a single time and nearly 2% taken by the ten largest. This CDR3 comprises 16 residues. Germline CDR1 reads SGHTA; CDR2 reads FQGNSA. Trimming left V 1 base short and J 1 base short, with 13 bases between.

Sample: PBMCs or T cells enriched from blood (not recorded which). The receptor was isolated from a woman between 18 and 29 years old with acute COVID-19. The chain employs TRBV7-2 and TRBJ1-1, with unresolved D. The CDR3 reads CASSLGSVTGNTEAFF. The DNA of the CDR3 is TGTGCCAGCAGCTTAGGATCGGTAACTGGGAACACTGAAGCTTTCTTT.